Given below is one TCR beta chain in context. Its target antigen remains unknown. A much larger clone differs from this one at a single base, so this may be a read error. The data were taken from a study of read filtering for tumor transcriptome and immune sequencing (dated by TCRdb to 2019 to 2021). In the study overall: The cohort consisted of 17 to 20 male and approximately 15 female patients, with a mean age of roughly 67 years and an age range of about 47 to 90. By revised international staging, 8 or 9 patients were R-ISS I, 16 were R-ISS II and 6 or 7 were R-ISS III. After DNase treatment, whole-transcriptome libraries were prepared with the TruSeq RNA Access Library Prep Kit. TCR-region mapped reads per sample ranged from about 4 to 10.27 million with IR-seq versus only roughly 75 to 1273 with RNA-seq. TCR repertoires obtained by targeted immune repertoire sequencing and by bulk whole-transcriptome sequencing performed on the same bone marrow samples were compared. As a main aim, a read-filtering strategy for immune repertoire data was addressed, with the specific question being whether clonotypes supported by a single read should be removed. General findings and caveats noted by the study authors: Single-read clonotypes made up roughly 82% of clonotypes but around 3.8% of total reads in IR-seq, and just under 75% of clonotypes and approximately 47% of reads in RNA-seq. Rather than purified T cells, the sorted CD138-negative fraction was a mixed bone marrow immune population. Clonotypes were captured by IR-seq at much higher depth and more reliably than by RNA-seq, and smaller IR-seq throughput was sufficient for identification of most shared clonotypes. Removing single-read clonotypes increased the correlation between IR-seq and RNA-seq shared clonotype proportions.

CDR3 length: 13 amino acids, cysteine to phenylalanine. Here the CDR3 DNA is all that survives: 39 bases in frame from base 1. The germline V gene (reference sequence) specifies MNHEY as CDR1 and SMNVEV as CDR2. TCR libraries were built from 300 to 450 ng RNA with the Immunoverse kit, using molecular barcoded adaptors covering alpha/delta and beta/gamma chains. The same RNA used for transcriptome sequencing was used for TCR library preparation. Sequencing of TCR libraries was carried out on an Illumina HiSeq 4000 with 2 x 150 cycles. The published analysis was carried out like this. TCR reads were aligned to human V, D, J and C references and assembled into CDR3 clonotypes with MiXCR, including quality filtering and error correction. Clonotype counts and gene usage diversity were analyzed with the tcR package in R. For inspection of raw mapping reads, RNA-seq reads were mapped by STAR aligner version 2.5.3a onto GRCh37 of the human genome. IR-seq fastq files were randomly downsampled with Seqtk 1.3 to test the effect of sequencing depth on detected clonotypes. TCRdb's own reprocessing of the public reads used fastp at Q25 and MiXCR and kept productive beta chains. For every CDR3 protein sequence, its rows merge into one entry that carries the most common genes and DNA. TCRdb, rather than the study authors, made the V and J calls. The sample yields about 58,000 distinct CDR3 sequences; 9% to 15% were counted once. Approximately 16% of the sample rests with the top ten.

Each patient had bone marrow sampled at the time of active disease. Bone marrow mononuclear cells were isolated by Ficoll-Hypaque density gradient centrifugation. Myeloma plasma cells were removed and CD138-negative cells were collected by negative selection after labeling with CD138 magnetic microbeads on a MACS separator. The purity of the isolated cells was checked by flow cytometry with CD138 antibodies on an Attune NxT. Total RNA was extracted with TRIzol reagent and quantified with a NanoDrop spectrophotometer. Paired RNA-seq and IR-seq were performed on the CD138-negative bone marrow sample of each patient.

The sequenced material came from a population of CD138-negative cells sorted from bone marrow. Per the publication, the cell subset or site label means: bone marrow mononuclear cells depleted of CD138+ plasma/myeloma cells by negative magnetic selection. This TCR derives from a donor over 35 with multiple myeloma. The rearranged segments are TRBV27 and TRBJ2-5; perhaps TRBD1 is the D gene, with 6 bases matching. The DNA sequence follows: TGTGCCAGCAGTTTAGACAGGCTCGGGGCCCAGCACTTC. This codes for CASSLDRLGAQHF.